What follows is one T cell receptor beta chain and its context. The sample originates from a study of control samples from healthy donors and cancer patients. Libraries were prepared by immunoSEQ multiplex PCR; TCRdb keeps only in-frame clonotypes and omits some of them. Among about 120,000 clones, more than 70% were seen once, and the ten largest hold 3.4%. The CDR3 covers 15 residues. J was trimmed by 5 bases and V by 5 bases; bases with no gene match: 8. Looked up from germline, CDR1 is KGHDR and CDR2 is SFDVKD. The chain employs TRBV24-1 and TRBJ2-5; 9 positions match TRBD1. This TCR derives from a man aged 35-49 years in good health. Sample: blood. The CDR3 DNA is TGTGCCACCAGTGCCGGGACAGGGATTGTCGAGACCCAGTACTTC. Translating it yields CATSAGTGIVETQYF.